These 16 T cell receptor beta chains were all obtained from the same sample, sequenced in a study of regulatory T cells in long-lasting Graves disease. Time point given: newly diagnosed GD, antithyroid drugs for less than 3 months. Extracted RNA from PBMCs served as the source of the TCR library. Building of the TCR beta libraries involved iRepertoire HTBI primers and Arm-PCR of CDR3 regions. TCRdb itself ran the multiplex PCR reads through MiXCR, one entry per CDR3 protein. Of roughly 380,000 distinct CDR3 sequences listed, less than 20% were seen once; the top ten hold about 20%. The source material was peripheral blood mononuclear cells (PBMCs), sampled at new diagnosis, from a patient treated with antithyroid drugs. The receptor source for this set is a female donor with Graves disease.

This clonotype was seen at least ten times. CDR3: CASRFGTGNPGTQYF. The CDR3 DNA is TGTGCCAGCAGGTTCGGGACAGGAAACCCCGGGACCCAGTACTTC. This chain connects TRBV7-2 to TRBJ2-5, with 8 bases that match TRBD1. This CDR3 has 15 residues. V lost 6 bases, J lost 7 bases, and 13 bases stayed unmatched. In germline, CDR1 is SGHTA, CDR2 FQGNSA.

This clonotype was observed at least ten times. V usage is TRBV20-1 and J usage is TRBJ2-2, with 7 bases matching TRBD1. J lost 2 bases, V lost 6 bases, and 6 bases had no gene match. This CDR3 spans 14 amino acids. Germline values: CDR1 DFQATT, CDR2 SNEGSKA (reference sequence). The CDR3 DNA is TGCAGTGCGGCCGGGACAGTTAACACCGGGGAGCTGTTTTTT. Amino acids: CSAAGTVNTGELFF.

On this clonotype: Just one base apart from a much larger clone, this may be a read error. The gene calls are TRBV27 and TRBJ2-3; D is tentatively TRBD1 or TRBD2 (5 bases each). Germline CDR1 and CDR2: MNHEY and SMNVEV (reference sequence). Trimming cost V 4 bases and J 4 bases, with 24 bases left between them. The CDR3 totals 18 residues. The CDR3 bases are TGTGCCAGCAGTTCCTTCTATTTCGGGACGCCCCTCGCAGATACGCAGTATTTT. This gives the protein CASSSFYFGTPLADTQYF.

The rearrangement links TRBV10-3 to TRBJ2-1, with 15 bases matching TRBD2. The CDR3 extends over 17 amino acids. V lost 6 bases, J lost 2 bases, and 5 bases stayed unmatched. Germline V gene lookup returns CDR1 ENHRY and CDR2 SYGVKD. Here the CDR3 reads CAIRPGLAGGTYNEQFF. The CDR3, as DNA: TGTGCCATCAGACCGGGACTAGCGGGAGGTACCTACAATGAGCAGTTCTTC.

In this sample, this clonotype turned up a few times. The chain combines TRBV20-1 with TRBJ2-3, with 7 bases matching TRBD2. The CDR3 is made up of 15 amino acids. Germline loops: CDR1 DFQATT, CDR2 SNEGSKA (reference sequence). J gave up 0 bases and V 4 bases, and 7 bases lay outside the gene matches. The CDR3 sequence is CSAKVPSGSTDTQYF. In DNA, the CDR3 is TGCAGTGCTAAGGTCCCTAGCGGTAGCACAGATACGCAGTATTTT.

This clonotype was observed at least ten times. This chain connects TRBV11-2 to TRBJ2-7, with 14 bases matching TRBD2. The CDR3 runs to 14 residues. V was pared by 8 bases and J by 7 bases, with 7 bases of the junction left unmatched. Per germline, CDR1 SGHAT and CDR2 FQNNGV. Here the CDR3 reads CASLGLAGVEEQYF. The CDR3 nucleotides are TGTGCCAGCCTGGGACTAGCGGGAGTCGAGGAGCAGTACTTC.

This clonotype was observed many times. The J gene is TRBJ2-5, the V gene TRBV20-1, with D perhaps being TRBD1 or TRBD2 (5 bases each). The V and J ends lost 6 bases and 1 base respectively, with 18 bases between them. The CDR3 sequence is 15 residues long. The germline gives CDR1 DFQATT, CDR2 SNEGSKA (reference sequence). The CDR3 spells CSAANFVGAQETQYF. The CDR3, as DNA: TGCAGTGCCGCCAATTTCGTCGGGGCCCAAGAGACCCAGTACTTC.

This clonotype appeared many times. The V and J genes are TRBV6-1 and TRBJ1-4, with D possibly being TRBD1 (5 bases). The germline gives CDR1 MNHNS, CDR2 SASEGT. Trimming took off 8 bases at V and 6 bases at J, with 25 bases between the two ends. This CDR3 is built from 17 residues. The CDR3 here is CASSGGIIGTVDEKLFF. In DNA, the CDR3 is TGTGCCAGCTCGGGGGGAATTATCGGGACGGTGGATGAAAAACTGTTTTTT.

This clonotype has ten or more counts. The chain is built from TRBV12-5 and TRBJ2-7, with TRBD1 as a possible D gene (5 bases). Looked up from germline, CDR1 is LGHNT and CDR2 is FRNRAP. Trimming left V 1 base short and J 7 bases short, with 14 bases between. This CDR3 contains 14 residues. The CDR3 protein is CASGLGPGREEQYF. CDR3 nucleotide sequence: TGTGCTAGTGGTTTGGGTCCAGGGCGTGAGGAGCAGTACTTC.

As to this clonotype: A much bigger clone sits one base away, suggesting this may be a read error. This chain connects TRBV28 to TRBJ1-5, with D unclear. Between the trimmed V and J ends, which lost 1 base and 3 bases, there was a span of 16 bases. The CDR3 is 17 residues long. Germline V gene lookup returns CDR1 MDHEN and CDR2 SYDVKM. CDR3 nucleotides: TGTGCCAGCAGTTTATATCGGTCACGGAGATACAATCAGCCCCAGCATTTT. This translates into CASSLYRSRRYNQPQHF.

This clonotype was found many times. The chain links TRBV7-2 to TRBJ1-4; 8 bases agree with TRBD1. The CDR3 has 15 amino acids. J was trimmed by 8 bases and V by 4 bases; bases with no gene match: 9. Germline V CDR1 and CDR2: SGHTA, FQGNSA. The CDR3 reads CASSSQGADREKLFF. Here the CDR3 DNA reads TGTGCCAGCAGCTCCCAGGGGGCGGATCGCGAAAAACTGTTTTTT.

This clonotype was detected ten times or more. The CDR3 coding sequence is TGTGCCAGCAGTGTCCTGATCGTTTTCTTT. Translation: CASSVLIVFF. The chain recombines TRBV2 with TRBJ1-1, with D unclear. Per the germline V gene, CDR1 is SNHLY and CDR2 is FYNNEI. CDR3 size: 10 residues. Trimming left V 4 bases short and J 13 bases short, with 10 bases between.

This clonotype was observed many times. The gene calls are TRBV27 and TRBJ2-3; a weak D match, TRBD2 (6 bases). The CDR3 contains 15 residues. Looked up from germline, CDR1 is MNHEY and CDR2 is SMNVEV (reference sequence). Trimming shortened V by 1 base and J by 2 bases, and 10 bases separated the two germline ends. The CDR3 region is CASSLYPGATDTQYF. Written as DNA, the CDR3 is TGTGCCAGCAGTTTATACCCGGGAGCCACAGATACGCAGTATTTT.

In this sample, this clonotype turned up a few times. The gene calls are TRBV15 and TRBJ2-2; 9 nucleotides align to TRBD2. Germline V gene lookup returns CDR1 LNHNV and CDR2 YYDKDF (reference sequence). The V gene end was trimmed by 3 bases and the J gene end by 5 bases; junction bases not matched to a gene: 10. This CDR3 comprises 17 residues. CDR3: CATSRRDSGRGTGELFF. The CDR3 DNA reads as TGTGCCACCAGCAGGCGGGATAGCGGGAGAGGTACCGGGGAGCTGTTTTTT.

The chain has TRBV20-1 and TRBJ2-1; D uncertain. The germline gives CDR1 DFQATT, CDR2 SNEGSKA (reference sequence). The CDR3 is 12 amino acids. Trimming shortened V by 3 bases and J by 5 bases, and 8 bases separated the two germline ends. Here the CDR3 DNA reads TGCAGTGCTAGGATCGGAAACAATGAGCAGTTCTTC. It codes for CSARIGNNEQFF.

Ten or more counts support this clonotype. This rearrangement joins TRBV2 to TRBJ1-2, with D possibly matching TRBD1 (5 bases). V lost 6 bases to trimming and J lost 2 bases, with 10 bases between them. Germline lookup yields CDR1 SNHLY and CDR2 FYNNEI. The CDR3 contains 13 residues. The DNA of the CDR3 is TGTGCCAGCAGCCCTGACAGCAACTATGGCTACACCTTC. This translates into CASSPDSNYGYTF.